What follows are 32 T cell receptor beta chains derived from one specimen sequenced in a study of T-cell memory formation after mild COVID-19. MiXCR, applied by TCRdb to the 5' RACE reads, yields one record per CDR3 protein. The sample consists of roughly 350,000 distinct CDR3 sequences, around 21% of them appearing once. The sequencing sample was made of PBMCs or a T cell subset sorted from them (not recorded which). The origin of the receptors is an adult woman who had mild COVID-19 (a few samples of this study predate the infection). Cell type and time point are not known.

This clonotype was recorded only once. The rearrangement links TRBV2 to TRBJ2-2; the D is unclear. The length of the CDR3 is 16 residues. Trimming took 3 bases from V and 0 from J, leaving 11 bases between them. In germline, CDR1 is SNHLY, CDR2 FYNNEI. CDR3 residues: CASSDGRNANTGELFF. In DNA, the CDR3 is TGTGCCAGCAGTGATGGGCGGAACGCGAACACCGGGGAGCTGTTTTTT.

The CDR3 nucleotides read TGTGCCAGCAGCTTACACCGGACAGGGGCGAGTACTGAAGCTTTCTTT. As protein: CASSLHRTGASTEAFF. The J gene is TRBJ1-1, the V gene TRBV3-1; the match to TRBD1 covers 9 bases. The V gene's germline CDR1 is LGHDT and CDR2 YNNKEL (reference sequence). The trim removed 5 bases at V and 5 bases at J, leaving 12 bases unmatched. The CDR3 is 16 amino acids.

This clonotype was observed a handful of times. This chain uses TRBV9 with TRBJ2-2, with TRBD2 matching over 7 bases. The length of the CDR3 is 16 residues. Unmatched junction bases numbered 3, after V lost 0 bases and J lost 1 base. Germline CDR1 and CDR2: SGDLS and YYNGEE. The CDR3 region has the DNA TGTGCCAGCAGCGTAGCCAGCGGGGTGAACACCGGGGAGCTGTTTTTT. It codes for CASSVASGVNTGELFF.

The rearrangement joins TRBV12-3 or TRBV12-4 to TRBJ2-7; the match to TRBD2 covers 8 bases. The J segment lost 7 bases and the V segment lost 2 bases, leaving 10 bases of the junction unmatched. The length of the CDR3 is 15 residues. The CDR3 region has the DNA TGTGCCAGCAGTTTATCCGGGACTAGTAGTCGAGAGCAGTACTTC. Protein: CASSLSGTSSREQYF.

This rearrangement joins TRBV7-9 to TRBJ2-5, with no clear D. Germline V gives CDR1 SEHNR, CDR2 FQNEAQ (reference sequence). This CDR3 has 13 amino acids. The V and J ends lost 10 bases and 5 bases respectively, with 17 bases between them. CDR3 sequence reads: CATSLSAWETQYF. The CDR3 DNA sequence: TGTGCCACCTCGTTATCCGCGTGGGAGACCCAGTACTTC.

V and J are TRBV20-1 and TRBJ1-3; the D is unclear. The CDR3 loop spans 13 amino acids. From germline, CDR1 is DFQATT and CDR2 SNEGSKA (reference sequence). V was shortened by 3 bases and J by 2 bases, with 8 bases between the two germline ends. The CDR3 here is CSASYGTGNTIYF. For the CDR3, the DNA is TGCAGTGCTAGTTACGGGACTGGAAACACCATATATTTT.

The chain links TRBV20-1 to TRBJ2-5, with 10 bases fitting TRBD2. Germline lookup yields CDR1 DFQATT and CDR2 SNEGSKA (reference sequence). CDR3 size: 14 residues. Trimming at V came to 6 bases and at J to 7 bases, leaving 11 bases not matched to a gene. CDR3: CSAPLAGEYSTQYF. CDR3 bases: TGCAGTGCGCCGCTAGCGGGGGAGTATTCGACCCAGTACTTC.

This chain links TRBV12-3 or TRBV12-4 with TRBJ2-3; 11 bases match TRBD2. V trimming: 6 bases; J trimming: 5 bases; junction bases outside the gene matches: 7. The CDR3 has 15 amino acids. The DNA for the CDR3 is TGTGCCAGCAGGACTGCTAGCGGGGGGCTAGATACGCAGTATTTT. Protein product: CASRTASGGLDTQYF.

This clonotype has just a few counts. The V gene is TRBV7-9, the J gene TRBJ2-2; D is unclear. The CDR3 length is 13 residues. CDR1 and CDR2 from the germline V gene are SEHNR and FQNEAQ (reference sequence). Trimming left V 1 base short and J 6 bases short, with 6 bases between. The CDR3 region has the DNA TGTGCCAGCAGCTTAGAGATCGCCGGGGAGCTGTTTTTT. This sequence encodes CASSLEIAGELFF. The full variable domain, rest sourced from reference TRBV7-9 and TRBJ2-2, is DTGVSQNPRHKITKRGQNVTFRCDPISEHNRLYWYRQTLGQGPEFLTYFQNEAQLEKSRLLSDRFSAERPKGSFSTLEIQRTEQGDSAMYLCASSLEIAGELFFGEGSRLTVL.

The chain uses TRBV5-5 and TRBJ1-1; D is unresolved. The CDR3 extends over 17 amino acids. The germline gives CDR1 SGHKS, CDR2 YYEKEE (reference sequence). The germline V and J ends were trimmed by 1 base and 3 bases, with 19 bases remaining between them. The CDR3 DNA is TGTGCCAGCAGCTTGTTACCAGGTCAATACGGGGACACTGAAGCTTTCTTT. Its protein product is CASSLLPGQYGDTEAFF.

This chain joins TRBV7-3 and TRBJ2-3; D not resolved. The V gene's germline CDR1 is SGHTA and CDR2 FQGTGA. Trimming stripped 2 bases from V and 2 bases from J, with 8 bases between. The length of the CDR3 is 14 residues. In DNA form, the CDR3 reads TGTGCCAGCAGCTTAGCGACCAACACAGATACGCAGTATTTT. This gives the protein CASSLATNTDTQYF.

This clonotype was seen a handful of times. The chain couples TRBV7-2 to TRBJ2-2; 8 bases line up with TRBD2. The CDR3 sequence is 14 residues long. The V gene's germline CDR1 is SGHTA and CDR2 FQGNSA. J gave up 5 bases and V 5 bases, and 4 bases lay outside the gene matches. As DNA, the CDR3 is TGTGCCAGCAGCATGCAGCGGGAGACCGGGGAGCTGTTTTTT. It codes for CASSMQRETGELFF.

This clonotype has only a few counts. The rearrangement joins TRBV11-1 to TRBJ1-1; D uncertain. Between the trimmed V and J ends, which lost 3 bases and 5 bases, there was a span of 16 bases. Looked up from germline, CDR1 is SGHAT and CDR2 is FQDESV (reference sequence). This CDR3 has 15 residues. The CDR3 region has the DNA TGTGCCAGCAGCTTTTGGACGACTCCGAGGACTGAAGCTTTCTTT. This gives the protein CASSFWTTPRTEAFF.

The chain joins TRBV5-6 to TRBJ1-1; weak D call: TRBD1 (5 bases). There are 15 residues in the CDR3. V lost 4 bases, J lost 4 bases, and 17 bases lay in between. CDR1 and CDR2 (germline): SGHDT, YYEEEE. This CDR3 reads CASSPGDGAGTEAFF. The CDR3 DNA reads TGTGCCAGCAGCCCGGGGGATGGGGCGGGCACTGAAGCTTTCTTT.

DNA for the CDR3: TGCGCCAGCAGCCAGGAAGACAGTGGTGAGCAGTTCTTC. This encodes CASSQEDSGEQFF. The V call is TRBV4-1, the J call TRBJ2-1, with a weak D call TRBD1 (5 bases). Germline lookup yields CDR1 MGHRA and CDR2 YSYEKL. The CDR3 has 13 residues. V was shortened by 3 bases and J by 9 bases, with 12 bases between the two germline ends.

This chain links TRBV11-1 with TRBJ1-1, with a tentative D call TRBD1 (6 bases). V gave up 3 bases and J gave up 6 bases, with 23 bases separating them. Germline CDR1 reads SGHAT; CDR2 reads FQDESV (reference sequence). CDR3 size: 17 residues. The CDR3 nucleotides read TGTGCCAGCAGCTTCGTGGCCAACAGGGAGAAGGGCGCTGAAGCTTTCTTT. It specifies CASSFVANREKGAEAFF.

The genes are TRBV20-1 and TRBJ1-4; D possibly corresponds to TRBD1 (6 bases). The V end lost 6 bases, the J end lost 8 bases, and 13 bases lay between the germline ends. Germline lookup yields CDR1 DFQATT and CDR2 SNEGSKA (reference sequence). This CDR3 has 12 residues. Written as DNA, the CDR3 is TGCAGTGCCCGAACAGGGCTGGAAAAACTGTTTTTT. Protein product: CSARTGLEKLFF.

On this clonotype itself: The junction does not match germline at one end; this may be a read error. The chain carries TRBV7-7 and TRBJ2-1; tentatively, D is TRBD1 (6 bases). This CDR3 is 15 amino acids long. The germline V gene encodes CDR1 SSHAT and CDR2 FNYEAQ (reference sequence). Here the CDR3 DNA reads TGTGCTAGCAGCTTAAAAGGGGGTCAGGGGCATGAGCAGTTCTTC. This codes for CASSLKGGQGHEQFF.

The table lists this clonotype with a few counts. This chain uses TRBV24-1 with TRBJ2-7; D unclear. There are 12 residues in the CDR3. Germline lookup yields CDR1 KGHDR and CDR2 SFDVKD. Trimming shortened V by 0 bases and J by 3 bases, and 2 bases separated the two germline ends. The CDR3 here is CATSDLGYEQYF. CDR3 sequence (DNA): TGTGCCACCAGTGATTTGGGCTACGAGCAGTACTTC.

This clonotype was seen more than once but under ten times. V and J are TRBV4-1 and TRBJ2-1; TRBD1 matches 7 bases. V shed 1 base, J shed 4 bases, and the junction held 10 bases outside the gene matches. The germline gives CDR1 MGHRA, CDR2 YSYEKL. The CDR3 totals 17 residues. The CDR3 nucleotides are TGCGCCAGCAGCCAAGGGCACGGGACAGCTTTATACAATGAGCAGTTCTTC. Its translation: CASSQGHGTALYNEQFF.

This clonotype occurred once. The CDR3 spells CASSDQGLNIQYF. The CDR3 DNA reads TGTGCCAGCAGTGATCAGGGCTTAAACATTCAGTACTTC. This rearrangement joins TRBV2 to TRBJ2-4, with D perhaps matching TRBD1 (5 bases). The CDR3 has 13 amino acids. Germline CDR1 is SNHLY and CDR2 is FYNNEI. V lost 3 bases and J 6 bases, leaving 9 bases between the germline ends.

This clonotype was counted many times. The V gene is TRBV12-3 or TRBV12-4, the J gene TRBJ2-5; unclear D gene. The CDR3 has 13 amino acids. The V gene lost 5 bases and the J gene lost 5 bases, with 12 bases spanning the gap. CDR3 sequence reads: CASSRDIVETQYF. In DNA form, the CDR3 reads TGTGCCAGCAGTAGGGATATTGTGGAGACCCAGTACTTC.

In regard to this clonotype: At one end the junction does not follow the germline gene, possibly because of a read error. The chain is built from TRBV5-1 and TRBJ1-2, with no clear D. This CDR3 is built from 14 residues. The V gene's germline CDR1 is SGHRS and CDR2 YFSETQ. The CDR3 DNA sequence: TGCGCCAGCAGCCCCGATCCCCCTGCTTATGGCTGCACCTTC. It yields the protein CASSPDPPAYGCTF.

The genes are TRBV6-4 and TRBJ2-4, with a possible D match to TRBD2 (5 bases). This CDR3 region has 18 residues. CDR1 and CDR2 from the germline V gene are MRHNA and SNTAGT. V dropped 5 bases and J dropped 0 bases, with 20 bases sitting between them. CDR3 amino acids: CASSPGRRNRLAKNIQYF. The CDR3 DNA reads TGTGCCAGCAGTCCAGGACGGAGGAACCGTTTAGCCAAAAACATTCAGTACTTC.

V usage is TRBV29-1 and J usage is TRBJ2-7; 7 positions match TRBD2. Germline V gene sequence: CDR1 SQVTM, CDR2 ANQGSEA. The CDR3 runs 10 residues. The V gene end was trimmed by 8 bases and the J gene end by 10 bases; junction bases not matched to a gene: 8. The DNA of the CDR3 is TGCAGCCGCGGGAGTGGGGTACAGTACTTC. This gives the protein CSRGSGVQYF.

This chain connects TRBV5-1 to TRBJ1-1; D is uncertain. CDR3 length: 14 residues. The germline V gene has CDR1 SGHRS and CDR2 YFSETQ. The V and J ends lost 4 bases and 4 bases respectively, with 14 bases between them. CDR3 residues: CASSSGRAVTEAFF. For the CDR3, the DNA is TGCGCCAGCAGCAGCGGGAGGGCAGTCACTGAAGCTTTCTTT.

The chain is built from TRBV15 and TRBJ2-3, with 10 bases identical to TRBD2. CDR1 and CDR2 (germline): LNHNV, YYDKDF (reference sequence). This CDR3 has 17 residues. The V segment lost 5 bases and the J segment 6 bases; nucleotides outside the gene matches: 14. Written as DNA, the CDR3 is TGTGCCACCAGCTCCCCCTCCCCGGGACTAGCGAAGGATACGCAGTATTTT. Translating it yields CATSSPSPGLAKDTQYF.

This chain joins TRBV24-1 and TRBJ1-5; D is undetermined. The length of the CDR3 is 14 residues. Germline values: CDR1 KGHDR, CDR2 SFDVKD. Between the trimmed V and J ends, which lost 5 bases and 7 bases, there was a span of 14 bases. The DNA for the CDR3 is TGTGCCACCAGTGGTTCCCCCGGGAACCAGCCCCAGCATTTT. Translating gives CATSGSPGNQPQHF.

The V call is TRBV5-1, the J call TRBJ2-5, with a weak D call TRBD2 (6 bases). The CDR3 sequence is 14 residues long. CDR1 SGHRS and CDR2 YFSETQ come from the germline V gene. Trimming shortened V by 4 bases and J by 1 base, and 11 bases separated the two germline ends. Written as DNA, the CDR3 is TGCGCCAGCAGCCTCGGGGACTTCCAAGAGACCCAGTACTTC. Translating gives CASSLGDFQETQYF.

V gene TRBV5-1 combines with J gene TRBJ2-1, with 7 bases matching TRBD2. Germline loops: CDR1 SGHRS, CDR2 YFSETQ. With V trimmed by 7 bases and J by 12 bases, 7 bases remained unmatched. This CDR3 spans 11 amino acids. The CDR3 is CASGPGGAQFF. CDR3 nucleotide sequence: TGCGCCAGCGGGCCGGGAGGAGCGCAGTTCTTC.

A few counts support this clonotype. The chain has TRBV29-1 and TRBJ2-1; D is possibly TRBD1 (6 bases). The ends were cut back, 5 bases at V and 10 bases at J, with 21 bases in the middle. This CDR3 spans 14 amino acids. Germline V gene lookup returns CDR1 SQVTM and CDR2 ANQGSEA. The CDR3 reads CSVPGQFSPPEQFF. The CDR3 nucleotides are TGCAGCGTTCCCGGACAGTTCTCTCCCCCGGAGCAGTTCTTC.

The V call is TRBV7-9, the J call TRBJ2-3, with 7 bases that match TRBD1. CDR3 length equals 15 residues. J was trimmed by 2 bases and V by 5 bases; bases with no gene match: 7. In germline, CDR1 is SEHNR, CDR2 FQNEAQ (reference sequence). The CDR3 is CASSEQGVFTDTQYF. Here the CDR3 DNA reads TGTGCCAGCAGCGAGCAGGGGGTCTTCACAGATACGCAGTATTTT.